The 10 T cell receptor beta chains below all came from one sample that was sequenced in a study of cytomegalovirus exposure and HLA in healthy donors. Sequencing used immunoSEQ multiplex PCR; TCRdb keeps in-frame clones, though not all of them. The sample yields some 200,000 clones, around nine tenths seen once. The sample taken for sequencing was PBMCs. The receptors were gathered from a woman under 30 in good health and CMV-seronegative.

The CDR3 protein is CASRILAGTGDYGYTF. The DNA for the CDR3 is TGTGCCAGTAGAATACTTGCCGGGACAGGGGACTATGGCTACACCTTC. The rearrangement joins TRBV19 to TRBJ1-2; TRBD1 aligns across 10 bases. Germline lookup yields CDR1 LNHDA and CDR2 SQIVND (reference sequence). V lost 6 bases to trimming and J lost 3 bases; unmatched junction nucleotides: 10. This CDR3 spans 16 amino acids.

This chain connects TRBV7-9 to TRBJ2-5, with 8 bases aligning to TRBD1. The trim removed 0 bases at V and 6 bases at J, leaving 15 bases unmatched. This CDR3 comprises 18 residues. In germline, CDR1 is SEHNR, CDR2 FQNEAQ (reference sequence). The CDR3 here is CASSLAGGTGGIIKTQYF. In DNA, the CDR3 is TGTGCCAGCAGCTTAGCGGGAGGTACAGGGGGAATAATAAAGACCCAGTACTTC.

The chain recombines TRBV27 with TRBJ1-1, with D perhaps matching TRBD1 (6 bases). V dropped 5 bases and J dropped 7 bases, with 17 bases sitting between them. CDR3 length equals 14 residues. Germline V lookup: CDR1 MNHEY, CDR2 SMNVEV (reference sequence). The CDR3 loop reads CASSNPGAKYEAFF. The CDR3 nucleotides are TGTGCCAGCAGTAATCCAGGGGCGAAGTATGAAGCTTTCTTT.

This chain links TRBV19 with TRBJ2-7, with 8 nucleotides matching TRBD1. CDR1 is LNHDA and CDR2 is SQIVND in the germline V gene (reference sequence). The CDR3 extends over 15 amino acids. With V trimmed by 10 bases and J by 5 bases, 16 bases remained unmatched. The CDR3 reads CATNPRTGRRDEQYF. The CDR3 nucleotides are TGTGCCACCAATCCACGGACAGGGCGGAGGGACGAGCAGTACTTC.

The chain employs TRBV7-6 and TRBJ2-2; TRBD2 is a possible D gene (5 bases). The CDR3 loop spans 15 amino acids. Trimming took off 5 bases at V and 6 bases at J, with 16 bases between the two ends. Per the germline V gene, CDR1 is SGHVS and CDR2 is FNYEAQ. CDR3 protein: CASSPGNFASGELFF. In nucleotides, the CDR3 is TGTGCCAGCAGCCCCGGGAACTTCGCTTCCGGGGAGCTGTTTTTT.

The CDR3: CASRKQGYGNTIYF. CDR3 DNA: TGTGCCAGCAGAAAACAGGGATACGGAAACACCATATATTTT. This rearrangement joins TRBV9 to TRBJ1-3, with D perhaps matching TRBD1 (6 bases). CDR3 length equals 14 residues. CDR1 is SGDLS and CDR2 is YYNGEE in the germline V gene. V lost 5 bases and J lost 4, with 13 bases in between.

This clone was recorded only once. The genes are TRBV18 and TRBJ2-7, with 7 bases identical to TRBD1. V gave up 2 bases and J gave up 4 bases; unmatched junction bases: 11. Germline lookup yields CDR1 KGHSH and CDR2 LQKENI. This CDR3 is built from 16 residues. The CDR3 loop is CASSPTTGVNPYEQYF. As DNA, the CDR3 is TGTGCCAGCTCACCAACCACAGGGGTAAACCCTTACGAGCAGTACTTC.

This clone was seen a handful of times. The chain joins TRBV7-2 to TRBJ1-5; D may be TRBD1 (5 bases). The CDR3 totals 14 residues. V lost 5 bases to trimming and J lost 7 bases, with 15 bases between them. From germline, CDR1 is SGHTA and CDR2 FQGNSA. This CDR3 is CASSTKGFDQPQHF. The CDR3 bases are TGTGCCAGCAGCACAAAGGGGTTCGACCAGCCCCAGCATTTT.

The chain uses TRBV27 and TRBJ1-1; the D gene is possibly TRBD1 (6 bases). With 3 bases removed from V and 0 bases from J, the gap between germline ends came to 17 bases. The CDR3 is 17 amino acids. Germline lookup yields CDR1 MNHEY and CDR2 SMNVEV (reference sequence). CDR3 nucleotide sequence: TGTGCCAGCAGTTTGGGGACCCTCCAGGGGTTGAACACTGAAGCTTTCTTT. It specifies CASSLGTLQGLNTEAFF.

The chain carries TRBV2 and TRBJ1-1; D is possibly TRBD1 (5 bases). The V end was cut by 8 bases, the J end by 2 bases, with 9 bases between. Germline CDR1 and CDR2: SNHLY and FYNNEI. The length of the CDR3 is 12 residues. The CDR3 is CASGRANTEAFF. CDR3 in DNA: TGTGCCAGCGGCAGGGCCAACACTGAAGCTTTCTTT. Full variable domain (remainder filled in from reference TRBV2 and TRBJ1-1): EPEVTQTPSHQVTQMGQEVILRCVPISNHLYFYWYRQILGQKVEFLVSFYNNEISEKSEIFDDQFSVERPDGSNFTLKIRSTKLEDSAMYFCASGRANTEAFFGQGTRLTVV.